This T cell receptor (beta chain) derives from a study of technical replicates of blood from several donors. Data came from immunoSEQ multiplex PCR; TCRdb stores just in-frame clones and leaves some out. The data show 75,000 to 90,000 clones, around 95% seen once. CDR1 is SGHVS and CDR2 is FQNEAQ in the germline V gene. Trimming at V came to 1 base and at J to 4 bases, leaving 4 bases not matched to a gene. CDR3 length: 14 amino acids. This TCR was recovered from a human donor in good health. Specimen: T cells isolated from PBMCs. The chain is built from TRBV7-8 and TRBJ2-7; 7 bases fit TRBD1. CDR3: CASSLVATGYEQYF. In nucleotides, the CDR3 is TGTGCCAGCAGCTTAGTCGCGACAGGGTACGAGCAGTACTTC.